This T cell receptor (beta chain) was found in a study of blood T cell repertoires in COVID-19. Looking at the study overall: Nucleic acid was either cDNA or gDNA, and it came from T cells, B-cell-depleted T cells, or PBMCs.

The CDR3 totals 14 residues. Germline V lookup: CDR1 SGHAT, CDR2 FQNNGV. The germline V and J ends were trimmed by 3 bases and 6 bases, with 11 bases remaining between them. In the authors' workflow: Using reference gene primer amplification, nucleated cell counts were estimated. Method: immunoSEQ multiplex PCR; TCRdb's copy keeps in-frame clones and lacks some. The DNA gave D and trimming, while V, J and clone size come from that table. The table shows tens of thousands of clones, with about nine tenths occurring only once. V gene TRBV11-2 combines with J gene TRBJ1-4, with D possibly being TRBD1 (5 bases). Source material: peripheral blood. The origin of this receptor is a human donor in a cohort sampled during active COVID-19. The CDR3: CASSFQGRDEKLFF. As DNA, the CDR3 is TGTGCCAGCAGCTTTCAGGGTCGAGATGAAAAACTGTTTTTT.